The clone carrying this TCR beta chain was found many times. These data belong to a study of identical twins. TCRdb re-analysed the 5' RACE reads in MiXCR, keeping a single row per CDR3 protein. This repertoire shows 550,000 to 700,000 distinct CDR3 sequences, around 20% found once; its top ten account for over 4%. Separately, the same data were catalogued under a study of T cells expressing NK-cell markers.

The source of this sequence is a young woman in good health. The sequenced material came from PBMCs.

CDR3 nucleotides: TGTGCCAGCAGTTTTGCAAGTTTAGGCGGGGGGCCCTACGAGCAGTACTTC. Its translation is CASSFASLGGGPYEQYF. The chain uses TRBV12-3 or TRBV12-4 and TRBJ2-7; TRBD2 matches at 8 bases. Unmatched junction bases numbered 12, after V lost 3 bases and J lost 2 bases. This CDR3 has 17 amino acids.